The TCR beta chain under discussion was sequenced for a study of blood T cell repertoires in COVID-19. Study details: Whether acute or convalescent, the COVID-19 samples came from the United States, Italy and Spain. T cells, B-cell-depleted T cells, or PBMCs supplied cDNA or gDNA.

This CDR3 has 15 amino acids. CDR1 is MGHDK and CDR2 is SYGVNS in the germline V gene. Trimming removed 6 bases at V and 3 bases at J, with 15 bases between. Authors' processing steps: For nucleated cells, counts were estimated from reference gene primer amplification. The table came from immunoSEQ multiplex PCR; TCRdb's copy has only in-frame clones and leaves some out. That table is the source of V, J and clone size, and D and trimming were worked out from the DNA. The sample records under 250,000 clones, 82% being singletons. The chain uses TRBV25-1 and TRBJ1-3; no reliable D call. Sequenced input: peripheral blood. The clonotype comes from a woman of 80 years or more with acute or convalescent COVID-19. DNA of the CDR3: TGTGCCAGCAGCGTGGGAGGGTTAGGTGGAAACACCATATATTTT. This translates into CASSVGGLGGNTIYF.